These 20 T cell receptor beta chains came from one sample sequenced in a study of blood T cell repertoires in COVID-19. This table comes from immunoSEQ multiplex PCR, and its TCRdb copy is limited to in-frame clones, with some not included. The table includes about 140,000 clones, over 75% detected once. Sequencing was carried out using peripheral blood. The receptor set was obtained from a man aged 65 to 85 with acute or convalescent COVID-19.

The chain links TRBV5-6 to TRBJ2-7, with D perhaps matching TRBD1 (7 bases). Germline lookup yields CDR1 SGHDT and CDR2 YYEEEE. CDR3 length: 15 amino acids. Trimming removed 6 bases from V and 3 bases from J, with 19 bases in between. The CDR3 reads CASTRPGTAGYEQYF. As DNA, the CDR3 is TGTGCCAGCACCCGCCCCGGGACAGCGGGCTACGAGCAGTACTTC.

This chain links TRBV15 with TRBJ2-2; 11 bases are shared with TRBD2. The CDR3 has 18 amino acids. Germline V gene data show CDR1 as LNHNV and CDR2 as YYDKDF (reference sequence). The V segment lost 0 bases and the J segment 7 bases; nucleotides outside the gene matches: 10. CDR3 bases: TGTGCCACCAGCAGAGATGGTGGGACTAGCGGATTTGTCGGGGAGCTGTTTTTT. Protein product: CATSRDGGTSGFVGELFF. Full variable domain (outside the CDR3, taken from reference TRBV15 and TRBJ2-2): DAMVIQNPRYQVTQFGKPVTLSCSQTLNHNVMYWYQQKSSQAPKLLFHYYDKDFNNEADTPDNFQSRRPNTSFCFLDIRSPGLGDTAMYLCATSRDGGTSGFVGELFFGEGSRLTVL.

This clone was observed a single time. V is TRBV25-1 and J is TRBJ2-2; D remains unclear. The CDR3 consists of 14 residues. Germline CDR1 and CDR2: MGHDK and SYGVNS. The V gene lost 5 bases and the J gene lost 6 bases, with 13 bases spanning the gap. CDR3 nucleotide sequence: TGTGCCAGCAGTATCTCCTCTAAGCCCGGGGAGCTGTTTTTT. Its translation: CASSISSKPGELFF. Complete variable domain (other parts from reference TRBV25-1 and TRBJ2-2): EADIYQTPRYLVIGTGKKITLECSQTMGHDKMYWYQQDPGMELHLIHYSYGVNSTEKGDLSSESTVSRIRTEHFPLTLESARPSHTSQYLCASSISSKPGELFFGEGSRLTVL.

The V call is TRBV30, the J call TRBJ1-2, with TRBD1 matching 7 bases. Trimming at V came to 2 bases and at J to 8 bases, leaving 8 bases not matched to a gene. The CDR3 consists of 13 residues. Germline V lookup: CDR1 GTSNPN, CDR2 SVGIG (reference sequence). In DNA, the CDR3 is TGTGCCTGGAGTCAGGGGGTAGCCCTCGGCTACACCTTC. Protein: CAWSQGVALGYTF.

The chain is built from TRBV30 and TRBJ1-5; 7 bases are a match to TRBD1. The CDR3 sequence is 15 residues long. Trimming removed 2 bases from V and 3 bases from J; junction bases left unmatched: 7. CDR1 is GTSNPN, CDR2 SVGIG, per germline (reference sequence). In DNA, the CDR3 is TGTGCCTGGAGTCCGACAGGGAGGTCCAATCAGCCCCAGCATTTT. It codes for CAWSPTGRSNQPQHF.

This clone has more than one count but fewer than ten. The chain has TRBV7-9 and TRBJ2-7; D is uncertain. The V and J ends lost 7 bases and 3 bases respectively, with 7 bases between them. Germline V gene sequence: CDR1 SEHNR, CDR2 FQNEAQ (reference sequence). This CDR3 comprises 11 residues. CDR3 sequence (DNA): TGTGCCAGCACCCCCCTCTACGAGCAGTACTTC. This encodes CASTPLYEQYF. The variable domain in full, completed from reference TRBV7-9 and TRBJ2-7, reads DTGVSQNPRHKITKRGQNVTFRCDPISEHNRLYWYRQTLGQGPEFLTYFQNEAQLEKSRLLSDRFSAERPKGSFSTLEIQRTEQGDSAMYLCASTPLYEQYFGPGTRLTVT.

The chain combines TRBV7-2 with TRBJ2-7; TRBD1 is a possible D gene (5 bases). V was shortened by 1 base and J by 5 bases, with 12 bases between the two germline ends. The germline CDR1 and CDR2 sequences are SGHTA and FQGNSA. The CDR3 has 14 amino acids. This CDR3 reads CASSLDRGWNEQYF. CDR3 coding DNA: TGTGCCAGCAGCTTAGATAGGGGATGGAACGAGCAGTACTTC.

J is TRBJ2-4 and V is TRBV19, with D perhaps matching TRBD2 (7 bases). Trimming took off 2 bases at V and 1 base at J, with 15 bases between the two ends. Germline V CDR1 and CDR2: LNHDA, SQIVND (reference sequence). The CDR3 runs to 17 residues. The CDR3 DNA reads TGTGCCAGTAGTATAAGGGAGGGGGTGTCTGCCAAAAACATTCAGTACTTC. As protein: CASSIREGVSAKNIQYF.

The rearrangement joins TRBV18 to TRBJ2-7; TRBD2 might be the D (5 bases). CDR3 length: 14 residues. CDR1 is KGHSH and CDR2 is LQKENI in the germline V gene. V was shortened by 5 bases and J by 2 bases, with 13 bases between the two germline ends. The CDR3 nucleotides are TGTGCCAGCTCAACGGGCAGCGGTCCCTACGAGCAGTACTTC. It specifies CASSTGSGPYEQYF.

The chain employs TRBV28 and TRBJ1-1, with TRBD1 identical over 8 bases. J gave up 3 bases and V 8 bases, and 11 bases lay outside the gene matches. CDR3 length equals 15 residues. Germline CDR1 MDHEN, CDR2 SYDVKM. CDR3 residues: CASGGQGTSYTEAFF. As DNA, the CDR3 is TGTGCCAGCGGAGGACAGGGAACCTCCTACACTGAAGCTTTCTTT.

J is TRBJ2-7 and V is TRBV12-3 or TRBV12-4, with D possibly being TRBD1 (5 bases). V was pared by 6 bases and J by 7 bases, with 13 bases between. The CDR3 totals 12 residues. This CDR3 reads CASRRSYREQYF. The CDR3 DNA follows: TGTGCCAGCAGGCGATCCTACAGGGAGCAGTACTTC.

In this sample, this clone turned up a few times. The chain is built from TRBV6-1 and TRBJ1-1; TRBD1 aligns across 10 bases. The germline CDR1 and CDR2 sequences are MNHNS and SASEGT. V lost 3 bases, J lost 0 bases, and 7 bases stayed unmatched. The CDR3 is 17 amino acids. CDR3 loop: CASSDRDRGAMNTEAFF. The CDR3 region has the DNA TGTGCCAGCAGTGACCGGGACAGGGGAGCCATGAACACTGAAGCTTTCTTT.

The rearrangement links TRBV3-1 (or the pseudogene TRBV3-2) to TRBJ2-2; D might be TRBD2 (6 bases). CDR3 size: 14 residues. Per the germline V gene, CDR1 is LGHDT and CDR2 is YNNKEL (reference sequence). V dropped 1 base and J dropped 8 bases, with 11 bases sitting between them. The CDR3, as DNA: TGTGCCAGCAGCCAAGTAAACAGCGGGGGGGAGCTGTTTTTT. This sequence encodes CASSQVNSGGELFF.

This chain connects TRBV19 to TRBJ1-6, with D perhaps matching TRBD1 (5 bases). The CDR3 runs 12 residues. V was trimmed by 5 bases and J by 6 bases, leaving 5 bases between them. Per germline, CDR1 LNHDA and CDR2 SQIVND (reference sequence). DNA for the CDR3: TGTGCCAGTAGTGACAGTAATTCACCCCTCCACTTT. It codes for CASSDSNSPLHF.

V and J are TRBV19 and TRBJ1-5; 8 bases are shared with TRBD1. J was trimmed by 7 bases and V by 5 bases; bases with no gene match: 7. The germline gives CDR1 LNHDA, CDR2 SQIVND (reference sequence). The CDR3 length is 14 residues. CDR3 residues: CASSPTGGDQPQHF. DNA for the CDR3: TGTGCCAGTAGTCCCACAGGGGGGGACCAGCCCCAGCATTTT.

The chain has TRBV2 and TRBJ1-5, with unresolved D. The germline V gene encodes CDR1 SNHLY and CDR2 FYNNEI. Deletions cut 6 bases from V and 4 bases from J, with 19 bases between. The CDR3 consists of 16 residues. The CDR3 DNA follows: TGTGCCAGCAGGGGTGGAGGGTCAGCGCAGAATCAGCCCCAGCATTTT. Translation gives CASRGGGSAQNQPQHF.

The chain has TRBV7-6 and TRBJ2-3; TRBD2 agrees at 8 bases. This CDR3 has 16 residues. With 2 bases clipped from V and 1 base from J, the junction kept 5 bases outside the gene matches. The V gene's germline CDR1 is SGHVS and CDR2 FNYEAQ. The CDR3 protein is CASSLIPAGGTDTQYF. CDR3 in DNA: TGTGCCAGCAGCTTAATCCCAGCGGGGGGCACAGATACGCAGTATTTT.

The chain joins TRBV2 to TRBJ1-2, with 9 bases fitting TRBD1. CDR1 SNHLY and CDR2 FYNNEI come from the germline V gene. The CDR3 extends over 15 amino acids. Trimming at V came to 5 bases and at J to 7 bases, leaving 11 bases not matched to a gene. The DNA for the CDR3 is TGTGCCAGCAGTTCAACGCAACAGGGGGCGGGTGGCTACACCTTC. Translation gives CASSSTQQGAGGYTF.

V usage is TRBV5-1 and J usage is TRBJ1-6, with 7 bases fitting TRBD1. Germline CDR1 and CDR2: SGHRS and YFSETQ. The CDR3 has 14 residues. Trimming took 4 bases from V and 7 from J; bases not matched to a gene: 5. The CDR3: CASSRTGENSPLHF. The CDR3 DNA is TGCGCCAGCAGCCGAACAGGGGAAAATTCACCCCTCCACTTT.

This clone was seen once. V is TRBV9 and J is TRBJ2-2, with 11 bases aligning to TRBD2. The CDR3 contains 16 residues. Germline CDR1 SGDLS, CDR2 YYNGEE. V was clipped by 0 bases and J by 6 bases; unmatched bases: 4. The CDR3 DNA follows: TGTGCCAGCAGCGTAGTGTTAGCGGGAGGGTCCGGGGAGCTGTTTTTT. Translation gives CASSVVLAGGSGELFF.